Shown below are 30 T cell receptor beta chains from a single sample sequenced in a study of control samples from healthy donors and cancer patients. Generated by immunoSEQ multiplex PCR, the TCRdb table keeps only in-frame clones and is missing some. The data hold over 100,000 clones, with about nine tenths observed a single time. What was sequenced was blood. The receptors shown here come from a man aged 18 to 30 in good health.

The chain is built from TRBV6-5 and TRBJ1-1, with TRBD1 as a possible D gene (5 bases). The germline V and J ends were trimmed by 5 bases and 13 bases, with 17 bases remaining between them. The CDR3 loop spans 12 amino acids. Germline V gene sequence: CDR1 MNHEY, CDR2 SVGAGI. The CDR3 DNA sequence: TGTGCCAGCAGTCTGGGACCGCTTAATATTTTCTTT. Its translation: CASSLGPLNIFF.

The chain employs TRBV29-1 and TRBJ1-1; possibly TRBD1 for D (6 bases). This CDR3 contains 11 residues. V was cut by 5 bases and J by 6 bases, with 10 bases left in between. CDR1 is SQVTM and CDR2 is ANQGSEA in the germline V gene. Written as DNA, the CDR3 is TGCAGCGTTAACACAGGGCCTGAAGCTTTCTTT. This gives the protein CSVNTGPEAFF.

The chain has TRBV14 and TRBJ2-3; D unresolved. The CDR3 is 14 residues long. Trimming stripped 4 bases from V and 0 bases from J, with 8 bases between. Germline loops: CDR1 SGHDN, CDR2 FVKESK. Here the CDR3 reads CASSPVTSTDTQYF. CDR3 DNA sequence: TGTGCCAGCAGCCCGGTTACTAGCACAGATACGCAGTATTTT.

This chain uses TRBV6-2 or TRBV6-3 with TRBJ1-2; 7 positions agree with TRBD1. The trim removed 2 bases at V and 6 bases at J, leaving 3 bases unmatched. The CDR3 is 13 residues long. CDR1 MNHEY and CDR2 SVGEGT come from the germline V gene. CDR3 coding DNA: TGTGCCAGCAGTTACCGCCAGGGGGATGGCTACACCTTC. Translated, it gives CASSYRQGDGYTF.

The gene calls are TRBV11-2 and TRBJ2-5, with no clear D. CDR1 is SGHAT, CDR2 FQNNGV, per germline. This CDR3 has 13 residues. V lost 0 bases to trimming and J lost 5 bases, with 7 bases between them. The CDR3 is CASSLDAHETQYF. The CDR3 DNA reads as TGTGCCAGCAGCTTAGACGCCCACGAGACCCAGTACTTC.

A single count supports this clone. The chain joins TRBV7-9 to TRBJ1-2, with 11 bases aligning to TRBD1. This CDR3 contains 18 residues. CDR1 and CDR2 from the germline V gene are SEHNR and FQNEAQ (reference sequence). Losses at the gene ends were 0 bases for V and 3 bases for J; bases not matched to a gene: 9. The CDR3 nucleotides are TGTGCCAGCAGCTTAGCCCATTCCTGGACAGGGGGCGACTATGGCTACACCTTC. It translates to CASSLAHSWTGGDYGYTF.

This chain links TRBV4-2 with TRBJ2-2; TRBD1 matches 7 bases. This CDR3 has 19 amino acids. Trimming removed 4 bases from V and 7 bases from J; junction bases left unmatched: 21. Germline V gene sequence: CDR1 LGHNA, CDR2 YNFKEQ. CDR3 coding DNA: TGTGCCAGCAGCCCCGGTCACAGGGGAAGGTTGGGTTCAGGCGGGGAGCTGTTTTTT. It codes for CASSPGHRGRLGSGGELFF.

The genes are TRBV19 and TRBJ2-3; unclear D gene. V was trimmed by 10 bases and J by 0 bases, leaving 14 bases between them. The CDR3 loop spans 14 amino acids. Germline-derived CDR1 and CDR2 are LNHDA and SQIVND (reference sequence). The CDR3, as DNA: TGTGCCACCCCCGGGCTCCGGAGCACAGATACGCAGTATTTT. It yields the protein CATPGLRSTDTQYF.

The sample holds one count of this clone. CDR3 nucleotides: TGTGCCAGCAGCTCACCCGGGACACTCTACGAGCAGTACTTC. Its translation: CASSSPGTLYEQYF. V is TRBV11-2 and J is TRBJ2-7; weak D call: TRBD1 (6 bases). Germline CDR1 reads SGHAT; CDR2 reads FQNNGV. Trimming cost V 4 bases and J 3 bases, with 13 bases left between them. This CDR3 spans 14 amino acids.

The chain is built from TRBV9 and TRBJ1-2, with D perhaps TRBD1 (6 bases). Germline V CDR1 and CDR2: SGDLS, YYNGEE. The CDR3 runs to 17 residues. V was cut by 3 bases and J by 0 bases, with 18 bases left in between. CDR3 in DNA: TGTGCCAGCAGCGGAGGAACGGGGGGCCTAGCTAACTATGGCTACACCTTC. Translating it yields CASSGGTGGLANYGYTF.

The chain joins TRBV7-6 to TRBJ2-5; 8 bases line up with TRBD1. The V gene's germline CDR1 is SGHVS and CDR2 FNYEAQ. V lost 3 bases, J lost 5 bases, and 5 bases stayed unmatched. The CDR3 spans 14 residues. In DNA form, the CDR3 reads TGTGCCAGCAGCTTGCCAGGGGGCCGGGAGACCCAGTACTTC. It translates to CASSLPGGRETQYF.

CDR3 region: CASRGLLRETQYF. In DNA form, the CDR3 reads TGTGCCAGCAGGGGACTATTGAGAGAGACCCAGTACTTC. This chain uses TRBV27 with TRBJ2-5; 7 bases are a match to TRBD2. J gave up 4 bases and V 6 bases, and 5 bases lay outside the gene matches. This CDR3 comprises 13 residues. The germline V gene encodes CDR1 MNHEY and CDR2 SMNVEV (reference sequence).

This sequence joins TRBV6-5 and TRBJ1-6, with D hard to call. The germline CDR1 and CDR2 sequences are MNHEY and SVGAGI. The CDR3 contains 13 residues. Trimming removed 6 bases from V and 7 bases from J, with 10 bases in between. The DNA of the CDR3 is TGTGCCAGCAGGACCGGGTGGAATTCACCCCTCCACTTT. This encodes CASRTGWNSPLHF.

J is TRBJ2-2 and V is TRBV10-3, with TRBD2 matching 10 bases. The CDR3 is 15 residues long. The J segment lost 1 base and the V segment lost 7 bases, leaving 3 bases of the junction unmatched. CDR1 is ENHRY, CDR2 SYGVKD, per germline. The CDR3 DNA follows: TGTGCCATCAATATAGCGGGGGGGAACACCGGGGAGCTGTTTTTT. Translation gives CAINIAGGNTGELFF.

The genes are TRBV25-1 and TRBJ1-2, with D perhaps matching TRBD1 (5 bases). The CDR3 runs to 16 residues. The V end lost 4 bases, the J end lost 5 bases, and 20 bases lay between the germline ends. Looked up from germline, CDR1 is MGHDK and CDR2 is SYGVNS. This CDR3 reads CASSGLRGSLEYGYTF. CDR3 DNA: TGTGCCAGCAGTGGCCTCCGGGGGAGTTTAGAATATGGCTACACCTTC.

The V and J genes are TRBV11-2 and TRBJ1-2, with 9 bases fitting TRBD1. Germline loops: CDR1 SGHAT, CDR2 FQNNGV. V lost 6 bases, J lost 5 bases, and 4 bases stayed unmatched. The CDR3 runs to 13 residues. Written as DNA, the CDR3 is TGTGCCAGCAGGGACAGGGGCGGGTATGGCTACACCTTC. It translates to CASRDRGGYGYTF.

This rearrangement joins TRBV6-2 or TRBV6-3 to TRBJ2-7; D unclear. The CDR3 is 16 amino acids. The ends were cut back, 2 bases at V and 0 bases at J, with 14 bases in the middle. In germline, CDR1 is MNHEY, CDR2 SVGEGT. CDR3 residues: CASSYDGRTSSYEQYF. In nucleotides, the CDR3 is TGTGCCAGCAGTTACGATGGACGCACAAGCTCCTACGAGCAGTACTTC.

The genes are TRBV6-5 and TRBJ2-1, with 11 bases lining up with TRBD2. Germline V CDR1 and CDR2: MNHEY, SVGAGI. V shed 4 bases and J 5 bases; nucleotides not matched to a gene: 1. The CDR3 loop spans 14 amino acids. The DNA of the CDR3 is TGTGCCAGCAGTTCGGGACTAGCGGACAATGAGCAGTTCTTC. Protein product: CASSSGLADNEQFF.

The V and J genes are TRBV9 and TRBJ1-5; TRBD1 matches at 7 bases. In germline, CDR1 is SGDLS, CDR2 YYNGEE. Losses at the gene ends were 3 bases for V and 3 bases for J; bases not matched to a gene: 3. The CDR3 has 14 amino acids. The CDR3 DNA reads TGTGCCAGCAGCGCCGGACAGGCCAATCAGCCCCAGCATTTT. It specifies CASSAGQANQPQHF.

V gene TRBV19 combines with J gene TRBJ1-2, with a weak D call TRBD1 (5 bases). The CDR3 spans 15 residues. Germline-derived CDR1 and CDR2 are LNHDA and SQIVND (reference sequence). Trimming left V 8 bases short and J 3 bases short, with 19 bases between. As DNA, the CDR3 is TGTGCCAGTCTGGGGGGGGAGAGGCAGGACTATGGCTACACCTTC. Its protein product is CASLGGERQDYGYTF.

This chain links TRBV11-1 with TRBJ2-3; 8 nucleotides match TRBD2. The CDR3 extends over 15 amino acids. Germline CDR1 SGHAT, CDR2 FQDESV (reference sequence). The ends lost 3 bases at V and 8 bases at J; junction bases unmatched: 10. CDR3 amino acids: CASSLNGGAGGTQYF. DNA for the CDR3: TGTGCCAGCAGCTTGAACGGGGGGGCCGGGGGTACGCAGTATTTT. The full variable domain, completed using reference TRBV11-1 and TRBJ2-3, is EAEVAQSPRYKITEKSQAVAFWCDPISGHATLYWYRQILGQGPELLVQFQDESVVDDSQLPKDRFSAERLKGVDSTLKIQPAELGDSAMYLCASSLNGGAGGTQYFGPGTRLTVL.

On this clone: At one of its ends the junction is not consistent with the germline gene, which may arise from a read error. This chain joins TRBV19 and TRBJ1-5, with a possible D match to TRBD1 (5 bases). The CDR3 is made up of 12 amino acids. The germline V gene encodes CDR1 LNHDA and CDR2 SQIVND (reference sequence). The CDR3 reads CASKEGNQPQHF. Here the CDR3 DNA reads TGTGCAAGTAAGGAGGGGAATCAGCCCCAGCATTTT. Using reference TRBV19 and TRBJ1-5 for the parts outside the CDR3, the full variable domain is DGGITQSPKYLFRKEGQNVTLSCEQNLNHDAMYWYRQDPGQGLRLIYYSQIVNDFQKGDIAEGYSVSREKKESFPLTVTSAQKNPTAFYLCASKEGNQPQHFGDGTRLSIL.

V and J are TRBV12-5 and TRBJ2-5; 10 bases line up with TRBD1. Germline V CDR1 and CDR2: LGHNT, FRNRAP. The ends lost 11 bases at V and 2 bases at J; junction bases unmatched: 8. The CDR3 sequence is 14 residues long. CDR3 protein: CACSGTGAQETQYF. Here the CDR3 DNA reads TGTGCTTGCTCCGGGACAGGGGCTCAAGAGACCCAGTACTTC.

The chain carries TRBV27 and TRBJ1-2; D perhaps matches TRBD1 (5 bases). Germline V gene sequence: CDR1 MNHEY, CDR2 SMNVEV (reference sequence). This CDR3 has 16 residues. The V end was cut by 2 bases, the J end by 7 bases, with 20 bases between. CDR3 residues: CASSLTPDSTLAGYTF. Written as DNA, the CDR3 is TGTGCCAGCAGTTTAACCCCTGACAGTACCCTAGCTGGCTACACCTTC.

This chain uses TRBV3-1 (or the pseudogene TRBV3-2) with TRBJ2-1, with D hard to call. The germline V gene encodes CDR1 LGHDT and CDR2 YNNKEL (reference sequence). V was shortened by 4 bases and J by 6 bases, with 19 bases between the two germline ends. CDR3 length: 16 amino acids. The CDR3 spells CASSRTLRSLLNEQFF. CDR3 coding DNA: TGTGCCAGCAGCCGTACGTTAAGGTCGCTACTCAATGAGCAGTTCTTC.

The CDR3 sequence is CASSKTGAMGQYF. The CDR3 DNA reads as TGTGCCAGCAGCAAAACCGGGGCCATGGGGCAGTATTTT. The chain employs TRBV9 and TRBJ2-3, with D perhaps given as TRBD1 or TRBD2 (5 bases each). CDR1 SGDLS and CDR2 YYNGEE come from the germline V gene. This CDR3 is built from 13 residues. Trimming cost V 4 bases and J 11 bases, with 17 bases left between them.

DNA for the CDR3: TGTGCCAGCAGTCTCGGACAAGAAATTTATGTGCCATACGAGCAGTACTTC. It codes for CASSLGQEIYVPYEQYF. This chain joins TRBV6-6 and TRBJ2-7; TRBD1 is a possible D gene (5 bases). Between the trimmed V and J ends, which lost 5 bases and 4 bases, there was a span of 24 bases. Germline CDR1 reads MNHNY; CDR2 reads SVGAGI (reference sequence). This CDR3 comprises 17 residues.

This chain joins TRBV9 and TRBJ1-3, with D possibly TRBD1 on 5 matching bases. This CDR3 comprises 15 residues. CDR1 and CDR2 from the germline V gene are SGDLS and YYNGEE. V was pared by 4 bases and J by 0 bases, with 11 bases between. The CDR3 loop reads CASSLGPNSGNTIYF. The CDR3 coding sequence is TGTGCCAGCAGCCTGGGACCTAACTCTGGAAACACCATATATTTT.

J is TRBJ1-2 and V is TRBV29-1, with D possibly TRBD1 on 6 matching bases. Germline-derived CDR1 and CDR2 are SQVTM and ANQGSEA. V gave up 4 bases and J gave up 8 bases, with 14 bases separating them. The CDR3 runs 12 residues. CDR3 sequence reads: CSVASGEGGYTF. The CDR3 DNA follows: TGCAGCGTTGCGTCAGGGGAAGGAGGCTACACCTTC.

The gene calls are TRBV19 and TRBJ2-6, with D tentatively TRBD1 (5 bases). Germline CDR1 LNHDA, CDR2 SQIVND (reference sequence). V was pared by 4 bases and J by 2 bases, with 9 bases between. The CDR3 is 15 residues long. As DNA, the CDR3 is TGTGCCAGTAGTACGCAGGGTACTGGGGCCAACGTCCTGACTTTC. As protein: CASSTQGTGANVLTF.